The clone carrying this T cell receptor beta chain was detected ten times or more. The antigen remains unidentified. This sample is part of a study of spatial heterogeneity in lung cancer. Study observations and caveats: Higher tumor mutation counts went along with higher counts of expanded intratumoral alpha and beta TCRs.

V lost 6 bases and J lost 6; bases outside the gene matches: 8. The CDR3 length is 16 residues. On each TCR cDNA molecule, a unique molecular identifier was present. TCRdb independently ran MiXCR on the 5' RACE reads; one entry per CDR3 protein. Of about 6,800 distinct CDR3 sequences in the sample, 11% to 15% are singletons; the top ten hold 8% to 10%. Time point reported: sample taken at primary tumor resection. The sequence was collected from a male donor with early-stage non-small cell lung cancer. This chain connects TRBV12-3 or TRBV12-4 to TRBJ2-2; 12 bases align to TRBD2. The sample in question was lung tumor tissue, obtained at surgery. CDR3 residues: CASSTRLAGVSGELFF. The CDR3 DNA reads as TGTGCCAGCAGCACCCGACTAGCGGGAGTATCCGGGGAGCTGTTTTTT.